One sample yielded the 23 T cell receptor beta chains listed below, sequenced in a study of blood T cells in healthy people across ages. The second PCR ran roughly 6 to 11 cycles with a sample-barcoded 5' primer and J-beta primers. One entry per CDR3 protein, called by TCRdb with MiXCR from the 5' RACE reads. Among roughly 1.9 million distinct CDR3 sequences listed, 39% were seen once. Sequencing was performed on blood. These receptors all come from a human donor in good health.

This clonotype was counted between two and nine times. The rearrangement links TRBV14 to TRBJ2-4; TRBD1 aligns across 8 bases. The V segment lost 5 bases and the J segment 7 bases; nucleotides outside the gene matches: 7. The CDR3 length is 14 residues. Germline V gene sequence: CDR1 SGHDN, CDR2 FVKESK. The CDR3 is CASSSITGGNIQYF. Here the CDR3 DNA reads TGTGCCAGCAGCAGTATTACAGGGGGGAACATTCAGTACTTC.

The chain links TRBV20-1 to TRBJ2-7; no firm D call. The V end lost 2 bases, the J end lost 5 bases, and 16 bases lay between the germline ends. The CDR3 sequence is 14 residues long. CDR1 is DFQATT and CDR2 is SNEGSKA in the germline V gene (reference sequence). The CDR3 DNA reads as TGCAGTGCTAGACCTCGAGCGACTTTGGACGAGCAGTACTTC. Its translation is CSARPRATLDEQYF.

There are a few counts of this clonotype. The rearrangement joins TRBV7-9 to TRBJ1-1; the D is unclear. The CDR3 sequence is 14 residues long. From germline, CDR1 is SEHNR and CDR2 FQNEAQ (reference sequence). V was cut by 4 bases and J by 3 bases, with 12 bases left in between. This CDR3 reads CASSWGAQYTEAFF. In DNA form, the CDR3 reads TGTGCCAGCAGCTGGGGAGCCCAATACACTGAAGCTTTCTTT.

This clonotype occurred many times. The rearrangement joins TRBV28 to TRBJ2-3; 9 bases agree with TRBD1. Unmatched junction bases numbered 11, after V lost 7 bases and J lost 6 bases. The CDR3 extends over 15 amino acids. The germline V gene encodes CDR1 MDHEN and CDR2 SYDVKM. The CDR3, as DNA: TGTGCCAGCAATCCGGGACAGGGTATCGCGGATACGCAGTATTTT. Translation gives CASNPGQGIADTQYF.

This clonotype was observed a single time. This chain connects TRBV4-3 to TRBJ1-2; the D gene is possibly TRBD1 (6 bases). Germline lookup yields CDR1 LGHNA and CDR2 YSLEER. Trimming took 2 bases from V and 6 from J, leaving 19 bases between them. There are 16 residues in the CDR3. The CDR3 spells CASSQRGTGGGHGYTF. The CDR3 DNA follows: TGCGCCAGCAGCCAAAGGGGGACTGGGGGTGGCCATGGCTACACCTTC.

In regard to this clonotype: At one of its ends the junction is not consistent with the germline gene, which may arise from a read error. The V and J genes are TRBV4-3 and TRBJ1-2, with D possibly matching TRBD1 (5 bases). This CDR3 spans 14 amino acids. From germline, CDR1 is LGHNA and CDR2 YSLEER. The CDR3 spells CANSGGIPNYGYTF. The CDR3 DNA reads as TGCGCCAACAGCGGGGGGATTCCTAACTATGGCTACACCTTC.

The chain couples TRBV24-1 to TRBJ2-5; D is uncertain. V shed 4 bases and J shed 1 base, with 6 bases lying between them. This CDR3 spans 13 amino acids. Germline CDR1 KGHDR, CDR2 SFDVKD. The CDR3 nucleotides read TGTGCCACCAGTGAACCGACCCAAGAGACCCAGTACTTC. Translation gives CATSEPTQETQYF.

V is TRBV6-5 and J is TRBJ2-5; D may be TRBD2 (5 bases). The J call may be faulty, since TRBJ2-7 better matches the DNA end. In germline, CDR1 is MNHEY, CDR2 SVGAGI. The CDR3 is 12 residues long. CDR3 sequence: CASNLRGREQYF. The CDR3, as DNA: TGTGCCAGCAACCTACGAGGGCGCGAGCAGTACTTC.

This clonotype was detected ten times or more. V usage is TRBV2 and J usage is TRBJ1-5; D ambiguous. The V end lost 3 bases, the J end lost 4 bases, and 10 bases lay between the germline ends. Germline V gene sequence: CDR1 SNHLY, CDR2 FYNNEI. This CDR3 is built from 14 residues. The CDR3 here is CASSEVAANQPQHF. The CDR3 nucleotides are TGTGCCAGCAGTGAGGTCGCAGCTAATCAGCCCCAGCATTTT.

The CDR3 spells CASSSFERETQYF. The CDR3 DNA follows: TGCGCCAGCAGCTCGTTCGAGCGGGAGACCCAGTACTTC. The chain joins TRBV5-1 to TRBJ2-7; the D gene is possibly TRBD2 (5 bases). The better agreement between TRBJ2-5 and the DNA end casts doubt on the J call. This CDR3 has 13 amino acids. The germline gives CDR1 SGHRS, CDR2 YFSETQ.

The chain couples TRBV7-9 to TRBJ1-2; D is perhaps TRBD1 (5 bases). The CDR3 length is 14 residues. Germline V CDR1 and CDR2: SEHNR, FQNEAQ (reference sequence). The V and J ends lost 5 bases and 4 bases respectively, with 14 bases between them. The CDR3 nucleotides are TGTGCCAGCAGCAAAGGGGTGTTGAGCTATGGCTACACCTTC. This encodes CASSKGVLSYGYTF.

This clonotype was seen a few times. This chain joins TRBV7-2 and TRBJ1-4; a possible D gene is TRBD1 (5 bases). This CDR3 comprises 13 residues. The germline V gene has CDR1 SGHTA and CDR2 FQGNSA. V gave up 2 bases and J gave up 13 bases, with 14 bases separating them. In nucleotides, the CDR3 is TGTGCCAGCAGCTTACAGGGCCTCGACAGACTGTTTTTT. Its protein product is CASSLQGLDRLFF.

The sample holds a few counts of this clonotype. Relative to the germline gene, one junction end is altered; a read error may explain this. The V call is TRBV18, the J call TRBJ2-3; 9 nucleotides align to TRBD2. The CDR3 has 15 amino acids. Germline lookup yields CDR1 KGHSH and CDR2 LQKENI. The CDR3 reads CASSPARGGTDMQYF. CDR3 in DNA: TGTGCCAGCTCACCTGCGCGGGGGGGCACAGATATGCAGTATTTT.

The rearrangement links TRBV7-9 to TRBJ2-5; D is uncertain. Germline assignment: CDR1 SEHNR and CDR2 FQNEAQ (reference sequence). V gave up 2 bases and J gave up 4 bases, with 5 bases separating them. This CDR3 comprises 12 residues. In DNA form, the CDR3 reads TGTGCCAGCAGCTTATTCACAGAGACCCAGTACTTC. Its protein product is CASSLFTETQYF.

The CDR3 protein is CASTRGTGIDADTQYF. As DNA, the CDR3 is TGTGCTAGTACCAGAGGGACAGGGATCGACGCAGATACGCAGTATTTT. The gene calls are TRBV12-5 and TRBJ2-3, with 9 nucleotides matching TRBD1. The CDR3 totals 16 residues. Looked up from germline, CDR1 is LGHNT and CDR2 is FRNRAP. The V segment lost 8 bases and the J segment 4 bases; nucleotides outside the gene matches: 13. The full variable domain, in which reference TRBV12-5 and TRBJ2-3 provide the parts outside the CDR3, is DARVTQTPRHKVTEMGQEVTMRCQPILGHNTVFWYRQTMMQGLELLAYFRNRAPLDDSGMPKDRFSAEMPDATLATLKIQPSEPRDSAVYFCASTRGTGIDADTQYFGPGTRLTVL.

CDR3 coding DNA: TGCAGTGCTAGAGTCTGGCCGTTAAACACTGAAGCTTTCTTT. Its translation: CSARVWPLNTEAFF. This chain connects TRBV20-1 to TRBJ1-1; the D is unclear. Trimming removed 1 base at V and 2 bases at J, with 11 bases between. Germline assignment: CDR1 DFQATT and CDR2 SNEGSKA (reference sequence). This CDR3 has 14 residues.

As DNA, the CDR3 is TGTGCCAGCAGGAGCCTATCTAGCGGGGACGGCAATGAGCAGTTCTTC. As protein: CASRSLSSGDGNEQFF. J is TRBJ2-1 and V is TRBV7-2, with TRBD2 matching 9 bases. The CDR3 contains 16 residues. Per germline, CDR1 SGHTA and CDR2 FQGNSA. V was clipped by 6 bases and J by 6 bases; unmatched bases: 12.

The chain combines TRBV4-2 with TRBJ2-7; 8 bases map to TRBD1. The V gene's germline CDR1 is LGHNA and CDR2 YNFKEQ. V was pared by 9 bases and J by 4 bases, with 14 bases of the junction left unmatched. The CDR3 spans 15 residues. The CDR3 here is CASGQGVSLTYEQYF. CDR3 sequence (DNA): TGTGCCAGTGGACAGGGAGTCTCCCTAACGTACGAGCAGTACTTC.

This clonotype was seen a few times. This rearrangement joins TRBV27 to TRBJ2-1, with TRBD2 identical over 11 bases. Trimming removed 4 bases from V and 4 bases from J; junction bases left unmatched: 9. This CDR3 region has 17 residues. Germline CDR1 MNHEY, CDR2 SMNVEV (reference sequence). The DNA for the CDR3 is TGTGCCAGCAGTTCCCCCACGCTAGCGGGGGGTTACAATGAGCAGTTCTTC. This sequence encodes CASSSPTLAGGYNEQFF.

This clonotype has just one count. V and J are TRBV9 and TRBJ2-2; tentatively, D is TRBD1 (6 bases). With 4 bases removed from V and 2 bases from J, the gap between germline ends came to 12 bases. CDR3 size: 15 residues. The germline CDR1 and CDR2 sequences are SGDLS and YYNGEE. The CDR3 region has the DNA TGTGCCAGCAGCCCCAGACAGGATAACACCGGGGAGCTGTTTTTT. Amino acids: CASSPRQDNTGELFF. Filled out from reference TRBV9 and TRBJ2-2, the complete variable domain reads DSGVTQTPKHLITATGQRVTLRCSPRSGDLSVYWYQQSLDQGLQFLIQYYNGEERAKGNILERFSAQQFPDLHSELNLSSLELGDSALYFCASSPRQDNTGELFFGEGSRLTVL.

The chain has TRBV2 and TRBJ2-1; D not certain. Germline lookup yields CDR1 SNHLY and CDR2 FYNNEI. The V end lost 3 bases, the J end lost 10 bases, and 13 bases lay between the germline ends. This CDR3 is 13 amino acids long. CDR3 region: CASSEQRFVEQFF. The CDR3, as DNA: TGTGCCAGCAGTGAGCAGCGATTCGTGGAGCAGTTCTTC. The variable domain in full, with the rest retrieved from reference TRBV2 and TRBJ2-1, is EPEVTQTPSHQVTQMGQEVILRCVPISNHLYFYWYRQILGQKVEFLVSFYNNEISEKSEIFDDQFSVERPDGSNFTLKIRSTKLEDSAMYFCASSEQRFVEQFFGPGTRLTVL.

The gene calls are TRBV24-1 and TRBJ1-4; 7 bases agree with TRBD1. Germline trimming cut 2 bases from V and 3 bases from J; bases unmatched to any gene: 2. The CDR3 length is 15 residues. The germline CDR1 and CDR2 sequences are KGHDR and SFDVKD. DNA for the CDR3: TGTGCCACCAGTGATTCAGGGGGAGCTAATGAAAAACTGTTTTTT. This gives the protein CATSDSGGANEKLFF.

The V call is TRBV3-1, the J call TRBJ2-5; perhaps TRBD2 as D (6 bases). With 5 bases removed from V and 1 base from J, the gap between germline ends came to 11 bases. Germline CDR1 and CDR2: LGHDT and YNNKEL (reference sequence). The CDR3 contains 14 residues. CDR3 in DNA: TGTGCCAGCAGCGCGCCGGGACTCCAAGAGACCCAGTACTTC. Translated, it gives CASSAPGLQETQYF.